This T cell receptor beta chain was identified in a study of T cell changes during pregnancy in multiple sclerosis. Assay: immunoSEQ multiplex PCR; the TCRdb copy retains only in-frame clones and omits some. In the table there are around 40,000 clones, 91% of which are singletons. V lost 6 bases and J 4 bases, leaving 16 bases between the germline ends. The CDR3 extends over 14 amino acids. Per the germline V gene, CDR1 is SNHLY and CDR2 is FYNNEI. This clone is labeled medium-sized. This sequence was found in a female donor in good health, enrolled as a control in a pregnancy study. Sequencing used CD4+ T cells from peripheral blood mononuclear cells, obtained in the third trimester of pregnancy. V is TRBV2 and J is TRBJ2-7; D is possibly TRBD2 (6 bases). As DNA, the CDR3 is TGTGCCAGCAGGCCGGGACTCAGCCAATACGAGCAGTACTTC. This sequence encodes CASRPGLSQYEQYF.